This T cell receptor (beta chain) originates from a study of T cells in Graves' hyperthyroidism and ophthalmopathy. The study's findings and limits: The model foresaw ophthalmopathy a median roughly 6.3 months prior to onset.

Germline V gene lookup returns CDR1 ENHRY and CDR2 SYGVKD. Losses at the gene ends were 6 bases for V and 2 bases for J; bases not matched to a gene: 13. The CDR3 contains 16 residues. This clonotype was found many times. The antigen remains undetermined. Patients with uncontrolled infections, other autoimmune diseases, pregnancy or lactation were excluded. Orbital computed tomography and thyroid ultrasound, together with serum TRAb and thyroxine and clinical symptoms, were used for diagnoses. Amplified TCR beta CDR3 regions derived from RNA transcripts. HTBI primers drove first-round RT-PCR of the TCR CDR3. One entry per CDR3 protein, called by TCRdb with MiXCR from the multiplex PCR reads. The sample includes about 290,000 distinct CDR3 sequences, roughly an eighth seen only once; the top ten take roughly 7.9%.

The sample taken for sequencing was blood. The source of this sequence is a woman aged 40-49 years with Graves' hyperthyroidism. The V gene is TRBV10-3, the J gene TRBJ2-7; 7 bases line up with TRBD2. CDR3 nucleotide sequence: TGTGCCATCAGCCCCGAGGCGGGAGCTCGTCCCTACGAGCAGTACTTC. The encoded protein is CAISPEAGARPYEQYF.